One and the same sample provided the 15 T cell receptor beta chains below, sequenced in a study of shared clonotypes between healthy human individuals. Generated by immunoSEQ multiplex PCR, the TCRdb table keeps only in-frame clones and is missing some. The sample records about 230,000 clones, 50% to 75% being singletons. The sequencing input was memory CD4+ T cells sorted from blood. Described subset: CD45RA-negative fraction. Receptors originate from a man aged 25-45 years in good health.

The table lists this clone with a count of one. The chain recombines TRBV27 with TRBJ2-3; D perhaps matches TRBD1 (6 bases). Germline CDR1 and CDR2: MNHEY and SMNVEV (reference sequence). V lost 5 bases and J lost 6, with 9 bases in between. CDR3 length: 12 amino acids. CDR3 nucleotide sequence: TGTGCCAGCAGTGTGAGGGGGGATACGCAGTATTTT. It encodes CASSVRGDTQYF.

This clone was counted at least ten times. The gene calls are TRBV18 and TRBJ2-7; D may be TRBD1 (5 bases). Trimming stripped 3 bases from V and 5 bases from J, with 11 bases between. The CDR3 has 13 residues. Germline assignment: CDR1 KGHSH and CDR2 LQKENI. CDR3 in DNA: TGTGCCAGCTCACCGGCAGGGTCCCACGAGCAGTACTTC. It translates to CASSPAGSHEQYF.

This clone occurred many times. This chain uses TRBV11-2 with TRBJ2-3; D not certain. In germline, CDR1 is SGHAT, CDR2 FQNNGV. The CDR3 length is 14 residues. With 7 bases removed from V and 0 bases from J, the gap between germline ends came to 11 bases. This CDR3 is CASTSFGSTDTQYF. The DNA of the CDR3 is TGTGCCAGCACCTCCTTCGGCAGCACAGATACGCAGTATTTT. Full variable domain (missing parts from reference TRBV11-2 and TRBJ2-3): EAGVAQSPRYKIIEKRQSVAFWCNPISGHATLYWYQQILGQGPKLLIQFQNNGVVDDSQLPKDRFSAERLKGVDSTLKIQPAKLEDSAVYLCASTSFGSTDTQYFGPGTRLTVL.

J is TRBJ2-5 and V is TRBV7-1, with 14 bases aligning to TRBD2. TRBV7-1 is filed as an ORF, its function uncertain. Trimming cost V 3 bases and J 6 bases; bases outside gene matches: 30. CDR3 length: 24 amino acids. CDR3 coding DNA: TGTGCCAGCAGCTCGTCCCCACGCGGCCCCCAGGGGACTAGCGGGAGAGGGGGGGTAAAGACCCAGTACTTC. Translation: CASSSSPRGPQGTSGRGGVKTQYF.

V gene TRBV28 combines with J gene TRBJ2-1; D perhaps matches TRBD2 (6 bases). Germline V gene sequence: CDR1 MDHEN, CDR2 SYDVKM. CDR3 length: 14 residues. Trimming stripped 4 bases from V and 5 bases from J, with 12 bases between. CDR3 residues: CASSSPGTHNEQFF. The CDR3 DNA reads TGTGCCAGCAGTTCCCCCGGGACTCACAATGAGCAGTTCTTC.

This chain links TRBV4-3 with TRBJ2-6; tentatively, D is TRBD2 (5 bases). V was shortened by 1 base and J by 11 bases, with 9 bases between the two germline ends. Germline V gene lookup returns CDR1 LGHNA and CDR2 YSLEER. CDR3 length equals 13 residues. CDR3 in DNA: TGCGCCAGCAGCCAAGGTTCGGGATACGTCCTGACTTTC. Its protein product is CASSQGSGYVLTF.

The chain has TRBV7-9 and TRBJ2-7, with 10 positions matching TRBD1. V was pared by 7 bases and J by 6 bases, with 9 bases of the junction left unmatched. CDR1 and CDR2 (germline): SEHNR, FQNEAQ (reference sequence). The CDR3 loop spans 14 amino acids. The DNA of the CDR3 is TGTGCCAGCACCTTGACGGGACAGGGGAGCGAGCAGTACTTC. This gives the protein CASTLTGQGSEQYF.

V is TRBV19 and J is TRBJ2-2, with D possibly TRBD2 on 5 matching bases. Germline V gene lookup returns CDR1 LNHDA and CDR2 SQIVND (reference sequence). Trimming cost V 2 bases and J 12 bases, with 19 bases left between them. CDR3 length: 15 residues. CDR3 sequence: CASSITGRAPGKLFF. In DNA form, the CDR3 reads TGTGCCAGTAGTATAACGGGCCGAGCACCGGGGAAGCTGTTTTTT.

This chain uses TRBV6-1 with TRBJ2-1, with 9 bases fitting TRBD1. The trim removed 6 bases at V and 5 bases at J, leaving 5 bases unmatched. The germline V gene encodes CDR1 MNHNS and CDR2 SASEGT. This CDR3 contains 14 residues. The CDR3 DNA is TGTGCCAGCAGGCGCCGGGACAGGGACAATGAGCAGTTCTTC. It encodes CASRRRDRDNEQFF.

The chain employs TRBV5-5 and TRBJ2-4, with 9 bases matching TRBD1. The germline V gene encodes CDR1 SGHKS and CDR2 YYEKEE (reference sequence). Trimming at V came to 0 bases and at J to 8 bases, leaving 9 bases not matched to a gene. The CDR3 covers 16 residues. For the CDR3, the DNA is TGTGCCAGCAGCTTGGCAAGGACAGGGGTTAAGGACATTCAGTACTTC. This sequence encodes CASSLARTGVKDIQYF.

This clone was counted only a few times. The J gene is TRBJ2-5, the V gene TRBV7-8, with D perhaps matching TRBD1 (6 bases). The ends were cut back, 4 bases at V and 6 bases at J, with 12 bases in the middle. This CDR3 is built from 13 residues. CDR1 and CDR2 (germline): SGHVS, FQNEAQ. The CDR3, as DNA: TGTGCCAGCAGCTCTCCGGGACATCAGACCCAGTACTTC. Amino acid sequence: CASSSPGHQTQYF.

This chain joins TRBV11-2 and TRBJ2-2; D ambiguous. Germline V gene lookup returns CDR1 SGHAT and CDR2 FQNNGV. V lost 3 bases to trimming and J lost 3 bases, with 14 bases between them. This CDR3 spans 16 amino acids. CDR3 DNA sequence: TGTGCCAGCAGCTTCCTCCCGGGTCAATACACCGGGGAGCTGTTTTTT. Amino acids: CASSFLPGQYTGELFF.

The gene calls are TRBV21-1 and TRBJ1-2; TRBD1 was called by the table and not checked on the DNA. TRBV21-1 is a pseudogene segment. This CDR3 region has 15 residues. In DNA, the CDR3 is TGTGCCAGCAGCAAACTTGTGGGACACCTATATGGCTACACCTTC. Translation gives CASSKLVGHLYGYTF.

The chain uses TRBV27 and TRBJ2-1; a possible D gene is TRBD2 (5 bases). Germline values: CDR1 MNHEY, CDR2 SMNVEV (reference sequence). V was shortened by 6 bases and J by 5 bases, with 29 bases between the two germline ends. This CDR3 has 19 residues. CDR3 residues: CASSSLLLAGERTNNEQFF. In DNA, the CDR3 is TGTGCCAGCAGCTCGTTACTTTTAGCTGGAGAGCGGACCAACAATGAGCAGTTCTTC.

The chain couples TRBV6-4 to TRBJ2-7; 7 nucleotides line up with TRBD2. This CDR3 region has 13 residues. Germline loops: CDR1 MRHNA, CDR2 SNTAGT. J lost 0 bases, V lost 7 bases, and 3 bases had no gene match. CDR3 sequence: CASKPSGSYEQYF. In DNA form, the CDR3 reads TGTGCCAGCAAGCCTAGCGGCTCCTACGAGCAGTACTTC.